Reported below is one T cell receptor (beta chain). Sequencing was performed with immunoSEQ multiplex PCR; in TCRdb, only in-frame clones are kept and a portion is missing. This sample yields some 2,000,000 clones, of which almost 96% are seen a single time; more than 0.1% belongs to the top ten. From germline, CDR1 is SGHVS and CDR2 FQNEAQ. V was pared by 6 bases and J by 2 bases, with 14 bases between. This CDR3 contains 14 residues. Adults of Caucasian background living in Nashville, Tennessee made up all donors. The data were obtained in a study of shared clonotypes between healthy human individuals. Study at large: Each donor contributed plates that comprised three CD4 naive, three CD4 memory, two CD8 naive and one CD8 memory.

The chain has TRBV7-8 and TRBJ2-7, with D perhaps TRBD1 (5 bases). What was sequenced was naive CD4+ T cells sorted from blood. The subset denotes: CD45RA+ positively selected. This TCR came from a man between 18 and 35 years old in good health. CDR3 amino acids: CASRDTYRTYEQYF. In DNA form, the CDR3 reads TGTGCCAGCAGGGACACCTACCGAACCTACGAGCAGTACTTC.